What follows are 28 T cell receptor beta chains derived from one specimen sequenced in a study of technical replicates of blood from a handful of donors. The method was immunoSEQ multiplex PCR; TCRdb's version includes in-frame clones alone and lacks a portion of them. This table holds 75,000 to 95,000 clones, just over 90% found once. The specimen was T cells isolated from PBMCs. These receptors were taken from a human donor in good health.

The chain joins TRBV5-1 to TRBJ1-2; tentatively, D is TRBD1 (5 bases). The CDR3 length is 12 residues. Trimming left V 1 base short and J 6 bases short, with 7 bases between. In germline, CDR1 is SGHRS, CDR2 YFSETQ. In DNA, the CDR3 is TGCGCCAGCAGCTTGAAAGGGGATGGCTACACCTTC. Its translation is CASSLKGDGYTF.

The chain uses TRBV6-6 and TRBJ2-7; tentative D call: TRBD1 (5 bases). The CDR3 has 11 amino acids. CDR1 is MNHNY, CDR2 SVGAGI, per germline (reference sequence). V gave up 6 bases and J gave up 3 bases, with 6 bases separating them. The CDR3 nucleotides are TGTGCCAGCAGAGGGGTCTACGAGCAGTACTTC. Its protein product is CASRGVYEQYF.

V usage is TRBV5-1 and J usage is TRBJ2-3; 8 bases align to TRBD1. After removal of 4 bases from V and 4 bases from J, the junction contained 5 bases not matched to a gene. This CDR3 is 14 amino acids long. Looked up from germline, CDR1 is SGHRS and CDR2 is YFSETQ. The CDR3 sequence is CASSRGQASDTQYF. DNA of the CDR3: TGCGCCAGCAGCCGGGGACAGGCCTCAGATACGCAGTATTTT.

CDR3 in amino acids: CASSLAVSNTGELFF. The DNA of the CDR3 is TGCGCCAGCAGCTTGGCGGTTTCGAACACCGGGGAGCTGTTTTTT. This chain connects TRBV5-1 to TRBJ2-2; D not certain. Germline V gene sequence: CDR1 SGHRS, CDR2 YFSETQ. The V end was cut by 0 bases, the J end by 0 bases, with 6 bases between. This CDR3 comprises 15 residues.

This clone turned up a few times. The gene calls are TRBV27 and TRBJ1-1, with no clear D. From germline, CDR1 is MNHEY and CDR2 SMNVEV (reference sequence). The CDR3 consists of 13 residues. V was trimmed by 1 base and J by 5 bases, leaving 8 bases between them. CDR3 DNA: TGTGCCAGCAGTTTATTCCCGGGAACTGAAGCTTTCTTT. Translation gives CASSLFPGTEAFF.

The sample holds a few counts of this clone. The chain combines TRBV21-1 with TRBJ1-1; the table's D call, TRBD1, has no DNA check behind it. TRBV21-1 is a listed pseudogene. This CDR3 has 15 amino acids. The CDR3 DNA reads as TGTGCCAGCAGCAACGGACAGGGGGCTGGAACTGAAGCTTTCTTT. This encodes CASSNGQGAGTEAFF.

The chain combines TRBV14 with TRBJ1-1; D ambiguous. The CDR3 length is 18 residues. Germline CDR1 reads SGHDN; CDR2 reads FVKESK. Trimming removed 0 bases from V and 0 bases from J, with 17 bases in between. This chain's CDR3 is CASSQELVISNLNTEAFF. The CDR3 DNA follows: TGTGCCAGCAGCCAAGAACTAGTAATCAGCAACCTGAACACTGAAGCTTTCTTT.

The chain couples TRBV13 to TRBJ2-7; D may be TRBD2 (6 bases). V was pared by 5 bases and J by 4 bases, with 15 bases between. The germline CDR1 and CDR2 sequences are PRHDT and FYEKMQ (reference sequence). The CDR3 runs to 14 residues. CDR3 region: CASSLGTGGYEQYF. CDR3 sequence (DNA): TGTGCCAGCAGCCTTGGGACTGGCGGTTACGAGCAGTACTTC.

V usage is TRBV5-4 and J usage is TRBJ2-1, with 9 positions matching TRBD2. The length of the CDR3 is 15 residues. Germline trimming cut 2 bases from V and 6 bases from J; bases unmatched to any gene: 6. CDR1 SGHNT and CDR2 YYREEE come from the germline V gene (reference sequence). The CDR3 protein is CASSFRREGLNEQFF. DNA for the CDR3: TGTGCCAGCAGCTTTAGGCGGGAGGGGCTCAATGAGCAGTTCTTC.

This chain links TRBV7-2 with TRBJ2-5; possible D gene TRBD1, 5 bases. This CDR3 has 13 residues. Trimming took 2 bases from V and 5 from J, leaving 9 bases between them. CDR1 and CDR2 from the germline V gene are SGHTA and FQGNSA. CDR3 DNA sequence: TGTGCCAGCAGCTTAAATCCAGGGGAGACCCAGTACTTC. Protein product: CASSLNPGETQYF. Based on the CDR3 plus reference TRBV7-2 and TRBJ2-5, the full variable domain is GAGVSQSPSNKVTEKGKDVELRCDPISGHTALYWYRQSLGQGLEFLIYFQGNSAPDKSGLPSDRFSAERTGGSVSTLTIQRTQQEDSAVYLCASSLNPGETQYFGPGTRLLVL.

The V and J genes are TRBV28 and TRBJ1-1; TRBD1 might be the D (6 bases). The CDR3 loop spans 14 amino acids. Germline-derived CDR1 and CDR2 are MDHEN and SYDVKM. Trimming shortened V by 6 bases and J by 4 bases, and 15 bases separated the two germline ends. This CDR3 reads CASRFSGVGTEAFF. The DNA for the CDR3 is TGTGCCAGCAGATTCTCAGGGGTGGGCACTGAAGCTTTCTTT.

The rearrangement joins TRBV28 to TRBJ1-1, with TRBD1 matching over 12 bases. CDR3 length: 15 amino acids. J was trimmed by 2 bases and V by 7 bases; bases with no gene match: 5. CDR1 is MDHEN, CDR2 SYDVKM, per germline. The CDR3 sequence: CASTSGTGGNTEAFF. CDR3 DNA sequence: TGTGCCAGCACCTCAGGGACAGGGGGCAACACTGAAGCTTTCTTT.

J is TRBJ1-1 and V is TRBV28; D may be TRBD1 (6 bases). The V and J ends lost 6 bases and 5 bases respectively, with 13 bases between them. The CDR3 length is 13 residues. The germline gives CDR1 MDHEN, CDR2 SYDVKM. Here the CDR3 reads CASRKQGGTEAFF. In DNA, the CDR3 is TGTGCCAGCAGGAAACAGGGCGGAACTGAAGCTTTCTTT.

The chain employs TRBV7-2 and TRBJ1-5; D unclear. The CDR3 contains 13 residues. Trimming cost V 4 bases and J 6 bases, with 10 bases left between them. CDR1 SGHTA and CDR2 FQGNSA come from the germline V gene. The chain's CDR3 is CASSSDGSQPQHF. The CDR3 bases are TGTGCCAGCAGCTCTGATGGGAGTCAGCCCCAGCATTTT.

The rearrangement uses TRBV27 and TRBJ2-2, with a possible D match to TRBD1 (6 bases). Germline V gene sequence: CDR1 MNHEY, CDR2 SMNVEV (reference sequence). V was cut by 0 bases and J by 1 base, with 15 bases left in between. The CDR3 runs 18 residues. CDR3 nucleotides: TGTGCCAGCAGTTTATCGATAAGGACAGCACAGAACACCGGGGAGCTGTTTTTT. It translates to CASSLSIRTAQNTGELFF.

V usage is TRBV19 and J usage is TRBJ2-6; D gene ambiguous. Germline V lookup: CDR1 LNHDA, CDR2 SQIVND (reference sequence). This CDR3 contains 16 residues. V lost 5 bases and J 0 bases, leaving 11 bases between the germline ends. CDR3 nucleotide sequence: TGTGCCAGTAGTGCACCAAGGAGCTCTGGGGCCAACGTCCTGACTTTC. This sequence encodes CASSAPRSSGANVLTF.

The chain combines TRBV19 with TRBJ2-1; TRBD2 is a possible D gene (5 bases). The CDR3 is 14 residues long. V shed 3 bases and J shed 7 bases, with 13 bases lying between them. Germline CDR1 is LNHDA and CDR2 is SQIVND (reference sequence). Here the CDR3 reads CASSIRIGGNEQFF. The CDR3, as DNA: TGTGCCAGTAGTATTCGCATTGGCGGGAATGAGCAGTTCTTC.

CDR3 bases: TGTGCCAGCAGAGAGATAACCGGACTGGGAAATGAGCAGTTCTTC. Its translation: CASREITGLGNEQFF. V usage is TRBV2 and J usage is TRBJ2-1; D is possibly TRBD2 (5 bases). Trimming stripped 6 bases from V and 7 bases from J, with 19 bases between. The CDR3 has 15 residues. Per germline, CDR1 SNHLY and CDR2 FYNNEI.

This clone was observed once. The CDR3 sequence: CASSPQGSYEQYF. In DNA, the CDR3 is TGTGCCAGCAGCCCGCAGGGCTCCTACGAGCAGTACTTC. The genes are TRBV5-4 and TRBJ2-7, with TRBD1 as a possible D gene (5 bases). Trimming took off 4 bases at V and 0 bases at J, with 8 bases between the two ends. Looked up from germline, CDR1 is SGHNT and CDR2 is YYREEE (reference sequence). The CDR3 runs 13 residues.

The chain has TRBV19 and TRBJ1-1, with D possibly being TRBD1 (5 bases). Trimming left V 6 bases short and J 2 bases short, with 16 bases between. Germline values: CDR1 LNHDA, CDR2 SQIVND (reference sequence). CDR3 length: 15 amino acids. This CDR3 reads CASSVYGTSNTEAFF. For the CDR3, the DNA is TGTGCCAGTAGCGTATACGGGACTTCCAACACTGAAGCTTTCTTT.

This clone was recorded only once. V usage is TRBV27 and J usage is TRBJ2-7, with a possible D match to TRBD2 (5 bases). The CDR3 is made up of 15 amino acids. V was clipped by 6 bases and J by 0 bases, with 15 bases between them. The germline V gene has CDR1 MNHEY and CDR2 SMNVEV (reference sequence). In nucleotides, the CDR3 is TGTGCCAGCAGAGCCAGCGGCCGGGGCTCCTACGAGCAGTACTTC. The encoded protein is CASRASGRGSYEQYF.

The V and J genes are TRBV5-1 and TRBJ2-7; the D gene is possibly TRBD1 (6 bases). CDR1 SGHRS and CDR2 YFSETQ come from the germline V gene. V was cut by 2 bases and J by 1 base, with 13 bases left in between. There are 15 residues in the CDR3. Here the CDR3 reads CASSLRQGISYEQYF. The CDR3 DNA reads as TGCGCCAGCAGCTTACGGCAGGGGATTTCCTACGAGCAGTACTTC. Full variable domain (missing parts from reference TRBV5-1 and TRBJ2-7): KAGVTQTPRYLIKTRGQQVTLSCSPISGHRSVSWYQQTPGQGLQFLFEYFSETQRNKGNFPGRFSGRQFSNSRSEMNVSTLELGDSALYLCASSLRQGISYEQYFGPGTRLTVT.

The chain combines TRBV7-9 with TRBJ2-2, with D perhaps TRBD2 (6 bases). Germline CDR1 is SEHNR and CDR2 is FQNEAQ (reference sequence). This CDR3 region has 14 residues. Trimming pared 5 bases from V and 5 bases from J, leaving 12 bases between. The CDR3 protein is CASSSPGGTGELFF. As DNA, the CDR3 is TGTGCCAGCAGCAGCCCCGGGGGTACCGGGGAGCTGTTTTTT.

The chain recombines TRBV6-1 with TRBJ2-7; D is possibly TRBD2 (6 bases). CDR1 and CDR2 from the germline V gene are MNHNS and SASEGT. The CDR3 extends over 16 amino acids. With 0 bases removed from V and 2 bases from J, the gap between germline ends came to 14 bases. This CDR3 reads CASSEALTSRAYEQYF. The DNA for the CDR3 is TGTGCCAGCAGTGAAGCGCTGACTAGTAGAGCCTACGAGCAGTACTTC.

The chain links TRBV18 to TRBJ1-5; 8 nucleotides align to TRBD1. J gave up 6 bases and V 2 bases, and 6 bases lay outside the gene matches. The CDR3 length is 15 residues. Germline lookup yields CDR1 KGHSH and CDR2 LQKENI. The CDR3 spells CASSPDGQGIQPQHF. CDR3 in DNA: TGTGCCAGCTCACCAGATGGACAGGGTATTCAGCCCCAGCATTTT. The full variable domain, with the rest looked up from reference TRBV18 and TRBJ1-5, is NAGVMQNPRHLVRRRGQEARLRCSPMKGHSHVYWYRQLPEEGLKFMVYLQKENIIDESGMPKERFSAEFPKEGPSILRIQQVVRGDSAAYFCASSPDGQGIQPQHFGDGTRLSIL.

J is TRBJ2-3 and V is TRBV19, with D maybe TRBD2 (6 bases). Germline loops: CDR1 LNHDA, CDR2 SQIVND (reference sequence). Trimming shortened V by 4 bases and J by 6 bases, and 11 bases separated the two germline ends. This CDR3 spans 13 amino acids. As DNA, the CDR3 is TGTGCCAGTAGTAGGGGGAGGTTCGATACGCAGTATTTT. Its translation: CASSRGRFDTQYF.

The V call is TRBV5-1, the J call TRBJ1-4, with D perhaps matching TRBD1 (5 bases). The germline V gene has CDR1 SGHRS and CDR2 YFSETQ. V shed 5 bases and J shed 4 bases, with 21 bases lying between them. There are 17 residues in the CDR3. The CDR3 reads CASSGRAPMGNNEKLFF. The CDR3 nucleotides are TGCGCCAGCAGTGGCAGGGCTCCGATGGGAAATAATGAAAAACTGTTTTTT.

The gene calls are TRBV7-9 and TRBJ1-1, with a tentative D call TRBD1 (5 bases). This CDR3 region has 16 residues. Germline V gene data show CDR1 as SEHNR and CDR2 as FQNEAQ (reference sequence). V was clipped by 5 bases and J by 4 bases, with 20 bases between them. The CDR3 loop is CASSPPSVRVPTEAFF. DNA for the CDR3: TGTGCCAGCAGCCCCCCGTCCGTCAGGGTCCCCACTGAAGCTTTCTTT.